This note documents a single TCR beta chain sequence. Authors' analysis steps: Cell counts per sample came from amplifying reference gene primers. Profiling relied on immunoSEQ multiplex PCR, and the TCRdb table lists in-frame clones only, not all of them. Clonal size and the V and J genes are those of that table, whereas D and trimming came from the DNA. The sample consists of approximately 250,000 clones, around 87% of them appearing once. CDR3 length equals 14 residues. Germline assignment: CDR1 SGHRS and CDR2 YFSETQ. V shed 3 bases and J 3 bases; nucleotides not matched to a gene: 3. The data were obtained in a study of blood T cell repertoires in COVID-19.

The chain employs TRBV5-1 and TRBJ2-5, with 9 bases that match TRBD1. The TCR comes from a woman aged 60-75 years with COVID-19, enrolled during active disease. Source material: peripheral blood. CDR3 loop: CASSSTGGKETQYF. The DNA for the CDR3 is TGCGCCAGCAGCTCGACAGGGGGTAAAGAGACCCAGTACTTC.